Here is one T cell receptor (beta chain) with its context. Its matching antigen is unknown. The data stem from a study of identical twins. TCRdb reprocessed the 5' RACE reads via MiXCR and lists one record per CDR3 protein. The sample lists hundreds of thousands of distinct CDR3 sequences, around a sixth occurring once. Germline CDR1 is KGHSH and CDR2 is LQKENI. V was clipped by 6 bases and J by 10 bases; unmatched bases: 23. The CDR3 extends over 18 amino acids. Notes on the study in general: Whereas memory repertoires showed no such difference, abundant cord blood beta clonotypes carried fewer insertions. Out-of-frame TCR alpha sharing in monozygotic twins exceeded recombination model predictions.

This sample also appeared in a second study, on T cells expressing NK-cell markers. That study adds: Restricting sorting to alpha-beta TCR T cells was achieved in several experiments by an anti-gamma-delta TCR antibody. About 1.0-8% of CD8+ T cells in over 5 donors belonged to dominant NKG2C+ clonotypes.

This TCR was sampled from a woman between 18 and 30 years old in good health. The material sequenced was PBMCs. J is TRBJ2-1 and V is TRBV18, with 8 bases identical to TRBD1. CDR3 bases: TGTGCCAGCTCCCCCCCCTCGACAGGGGATGCCCCAAACGGGGAGCAGTTCTTC. This codes for CASSPPSTGDAPNGEQFF.